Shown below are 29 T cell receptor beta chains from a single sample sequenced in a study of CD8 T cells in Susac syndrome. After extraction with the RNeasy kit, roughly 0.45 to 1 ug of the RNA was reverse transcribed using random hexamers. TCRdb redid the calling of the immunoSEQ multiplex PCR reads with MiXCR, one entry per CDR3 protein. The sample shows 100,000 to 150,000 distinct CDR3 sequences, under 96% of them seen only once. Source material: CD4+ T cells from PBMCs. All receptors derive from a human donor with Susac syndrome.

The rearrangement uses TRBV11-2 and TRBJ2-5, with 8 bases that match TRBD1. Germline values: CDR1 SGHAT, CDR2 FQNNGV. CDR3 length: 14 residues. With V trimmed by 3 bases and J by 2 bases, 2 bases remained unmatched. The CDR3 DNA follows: TGTGCCAGCAGCTTTCGGACAGGGCAAGAGACCCAGTACTTC. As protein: CASSFRTGQETQYF.

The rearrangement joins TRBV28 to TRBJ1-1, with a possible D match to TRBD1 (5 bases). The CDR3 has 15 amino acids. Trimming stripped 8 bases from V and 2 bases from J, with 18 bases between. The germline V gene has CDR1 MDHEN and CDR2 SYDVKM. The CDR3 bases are TGTGCCAGCGTTCCCGGGGGGATCCCCAACACTGAAGCTTTCTTT. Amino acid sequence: CASVPGGIPNTEAFF.

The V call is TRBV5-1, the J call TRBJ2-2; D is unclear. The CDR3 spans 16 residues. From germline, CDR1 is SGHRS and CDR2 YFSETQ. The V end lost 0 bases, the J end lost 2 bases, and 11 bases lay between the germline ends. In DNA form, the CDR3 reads TGCGCCAGCAGCTTGGCGAGCGAGCTCAACACCGGGGAGCTGTTTTTT. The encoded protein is CASSLASELNTGELFF. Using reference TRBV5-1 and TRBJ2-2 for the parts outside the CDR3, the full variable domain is KAGVTQTPRYLIKTRGQQVTLSCSPISGHRSVSWYQQTPGQGLQFLFEYFSETQRNKGNFPGRFSGRQFSNSRSEMNVSTLELGDSALYLCASSLASELNTGELFFGEGSRLTVL.

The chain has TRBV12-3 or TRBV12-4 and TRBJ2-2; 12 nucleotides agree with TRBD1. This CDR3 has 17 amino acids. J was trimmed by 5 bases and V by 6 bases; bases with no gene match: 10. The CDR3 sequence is CASSLSGDRGRTGELFF. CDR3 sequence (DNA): TGTGCCAGCAGCTTGTCCGGGGACAGGGGGCGGACCGGGGAGCTGTTTTTT.

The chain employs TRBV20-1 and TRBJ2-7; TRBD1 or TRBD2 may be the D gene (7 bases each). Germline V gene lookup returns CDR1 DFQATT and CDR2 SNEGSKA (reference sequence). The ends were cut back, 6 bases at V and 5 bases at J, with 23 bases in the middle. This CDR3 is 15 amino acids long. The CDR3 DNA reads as TGCAGTGCCCTAAGGGGGCCCCGGGGGAGGGACGAGCAGTACTTC. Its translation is CSALRGPRGRDEQYF.

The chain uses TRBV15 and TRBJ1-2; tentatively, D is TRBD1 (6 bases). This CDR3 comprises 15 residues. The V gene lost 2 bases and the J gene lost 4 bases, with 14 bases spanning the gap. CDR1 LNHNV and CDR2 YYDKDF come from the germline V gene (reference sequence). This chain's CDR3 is CATSRPTGGAYGYTF. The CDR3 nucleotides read TGTGCCACCAGCAGACCCACCGGGGGGGCCTATGGCTACACCTTC.

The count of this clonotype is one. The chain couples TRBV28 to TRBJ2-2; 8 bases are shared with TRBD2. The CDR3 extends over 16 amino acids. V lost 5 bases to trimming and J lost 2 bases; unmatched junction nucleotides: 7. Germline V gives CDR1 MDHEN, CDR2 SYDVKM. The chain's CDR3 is CASSPAGVANTGELFF. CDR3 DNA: TGTGCCAGCAGTCCAGCGGGAGTGGCTAACACCGGGGAGCTGTTTTTT.

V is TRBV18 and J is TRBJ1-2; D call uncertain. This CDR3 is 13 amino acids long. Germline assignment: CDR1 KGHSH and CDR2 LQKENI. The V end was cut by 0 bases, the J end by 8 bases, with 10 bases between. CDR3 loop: CASSPPNRVGYTF. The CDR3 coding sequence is TGTGCCAGCTCACCACCGAATCGTGTAGGCTACACCTTC.

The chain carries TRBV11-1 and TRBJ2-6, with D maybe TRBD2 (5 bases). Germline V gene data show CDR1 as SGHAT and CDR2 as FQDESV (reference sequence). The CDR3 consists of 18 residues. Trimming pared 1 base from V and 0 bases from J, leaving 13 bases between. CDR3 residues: CASSLGGPGLSGANVLTF. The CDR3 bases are TGTGCCAGCAGCTTAGGAGGGCCTGGGCTCTCTGGGGCCAACGTCCTGACTTTC.

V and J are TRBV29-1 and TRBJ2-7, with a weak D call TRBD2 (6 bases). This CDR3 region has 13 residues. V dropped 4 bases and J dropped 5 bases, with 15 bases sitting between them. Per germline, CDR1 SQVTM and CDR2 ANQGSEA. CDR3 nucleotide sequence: TGCAGCGTTGTGGGGGACTCCAGCGACGAGCAGTACTTC. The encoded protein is CSVVGDSSDEQYF.

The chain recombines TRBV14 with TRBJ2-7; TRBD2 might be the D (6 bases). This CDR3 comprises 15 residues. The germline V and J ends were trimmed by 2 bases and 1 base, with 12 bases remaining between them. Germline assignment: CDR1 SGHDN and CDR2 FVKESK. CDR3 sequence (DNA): TGTGCCAGCAGCCAAAGCGGGTCCCCTTCCTACGAGCAGTACTTC. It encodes CASSQSGSPSYEQYF.

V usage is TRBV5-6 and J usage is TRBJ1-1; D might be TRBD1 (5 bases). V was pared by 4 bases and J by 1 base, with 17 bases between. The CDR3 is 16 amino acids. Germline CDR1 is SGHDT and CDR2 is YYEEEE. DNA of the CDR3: TGTGCCAGCAGCCCACCCGAGGGGCTAACGAACACTGAAGCTTTCTTT. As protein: CASSPPEGLTNTEAFF.

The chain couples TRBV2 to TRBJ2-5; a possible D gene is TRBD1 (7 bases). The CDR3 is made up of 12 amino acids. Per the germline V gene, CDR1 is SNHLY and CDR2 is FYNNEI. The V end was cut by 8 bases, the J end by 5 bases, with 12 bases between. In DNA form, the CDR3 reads TGTGCCAGCGGAGGGGGCTATGAGACCCAGTACTTC. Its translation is CASGGGYETQYF.

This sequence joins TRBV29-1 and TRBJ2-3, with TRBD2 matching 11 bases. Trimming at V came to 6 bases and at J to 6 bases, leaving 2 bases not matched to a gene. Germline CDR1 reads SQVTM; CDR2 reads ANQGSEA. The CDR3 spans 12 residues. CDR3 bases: TGCAGCGTAAGACTAGCGGGGGATACGCAGTATTTT. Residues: CSVRLAGDTQYF.

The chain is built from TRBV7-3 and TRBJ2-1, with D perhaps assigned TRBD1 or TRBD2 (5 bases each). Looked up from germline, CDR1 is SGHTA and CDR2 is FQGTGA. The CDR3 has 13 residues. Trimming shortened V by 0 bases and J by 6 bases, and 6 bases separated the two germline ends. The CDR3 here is CASSLTGRNEQFF. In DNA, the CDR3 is TGTGCCAGCAGCTTAACGGGACGCAATGAGCAGTTCTTC. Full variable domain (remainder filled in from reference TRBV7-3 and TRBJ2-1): GAGVSQTPSNKVTEKGKYVELRCDPISGHTALYWYRQSLGQGPEFLIYFQGTGAADDSGLPNDRFFAVRPEGSVSTLKIQRTERGDSAVYLCASSLTGRNEQFFGPGTRLTVL.

The CDR3 DNA reads as TGTGCCAGCAGCCCGCTGGTAGACAGGAAAACAGCAGCCAACGTCCTGACTTTC. This translates into CASSPLVDRKTAANVLTF. The chain has TRBV5-4 and TRBJ2-6; D might be TRBD1 (6 bases). CDR1 SGHNT and CDR2 YYREEE come from the germline V gene (reference sequence). V lost 4 bases, J lost 7 bases, and 24 bases lay in between. This CDR3 spans 18 amino acids.

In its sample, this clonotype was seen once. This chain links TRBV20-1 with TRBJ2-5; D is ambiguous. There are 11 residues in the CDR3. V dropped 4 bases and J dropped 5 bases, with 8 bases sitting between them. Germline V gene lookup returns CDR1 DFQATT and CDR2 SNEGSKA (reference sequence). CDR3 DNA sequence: TGCAGTGCTATGATAGGGGAGACCCAGTACTTC. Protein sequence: CSAMIGETQYF.

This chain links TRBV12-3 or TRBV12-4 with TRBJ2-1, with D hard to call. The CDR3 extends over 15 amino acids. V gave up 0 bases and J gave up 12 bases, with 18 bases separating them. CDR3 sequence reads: CASSLASGPTVGQFF. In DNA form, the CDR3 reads TGTGCCAGCAGTTTAGCTTCCGGGCCCACGGTGGGGCAGTTCTTC.

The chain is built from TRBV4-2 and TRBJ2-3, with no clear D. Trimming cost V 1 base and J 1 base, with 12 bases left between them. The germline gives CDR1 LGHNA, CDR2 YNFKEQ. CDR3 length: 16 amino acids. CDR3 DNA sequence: TGTGCCAGCAGCCAAGGTGAAAGGCTAGGCACAGATACGCAGTATTTT. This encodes CASSQGERLGTDTQYF.

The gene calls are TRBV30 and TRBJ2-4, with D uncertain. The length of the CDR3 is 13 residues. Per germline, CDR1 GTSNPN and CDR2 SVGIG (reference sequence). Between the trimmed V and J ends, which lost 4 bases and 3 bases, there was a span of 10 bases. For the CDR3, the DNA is TGTGCCTGGAACTCTGATTTCAAAAACATTCAGTACTTC. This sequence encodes CAWNSDFKNIQYF.

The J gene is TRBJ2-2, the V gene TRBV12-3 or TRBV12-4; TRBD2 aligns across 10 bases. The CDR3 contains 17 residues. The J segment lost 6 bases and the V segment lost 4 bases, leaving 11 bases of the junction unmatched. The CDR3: CASSSGKLAGPPGELFF. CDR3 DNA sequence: TGTGCCAGCAGTTCCGGTAAACTAGCGGGACCCCCCGGGGAGCTGTTTTTT.

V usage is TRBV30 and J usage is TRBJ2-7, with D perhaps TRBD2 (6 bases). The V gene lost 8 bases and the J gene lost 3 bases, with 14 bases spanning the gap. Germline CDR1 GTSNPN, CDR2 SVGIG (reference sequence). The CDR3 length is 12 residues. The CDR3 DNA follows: TGTGCCCAGAACCGGGAGAACTACGAGCAGTACTTC. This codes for CAQNRENYEQYF. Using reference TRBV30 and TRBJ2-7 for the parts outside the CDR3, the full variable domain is SQTIHQWPATLVQPVGSPLSLECTVEGTSNPNLYWYRQAAGRGLQLLFYSVGIGQISSEVPQNLSASRPQDRQFILSSKKLLLSDSGFYLCAQNRENYEQYFGPGTRLTVT.

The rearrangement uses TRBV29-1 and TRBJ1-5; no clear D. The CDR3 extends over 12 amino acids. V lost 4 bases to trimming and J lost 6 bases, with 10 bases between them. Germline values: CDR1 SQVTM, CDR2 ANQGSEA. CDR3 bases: TGCAGCGTTGCCTCCGGAGGTCAGCCCCAGCATTTT. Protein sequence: CSVASGGQPQHF.

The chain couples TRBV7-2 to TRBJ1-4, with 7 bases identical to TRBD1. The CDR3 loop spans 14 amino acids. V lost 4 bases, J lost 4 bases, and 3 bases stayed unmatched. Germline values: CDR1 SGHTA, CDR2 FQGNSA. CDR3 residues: CASSSDRNNEKLFF. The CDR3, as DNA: TGTGCCAGCAGCTCGGACAGGAATAATGAAAAACTGTTTTTT.

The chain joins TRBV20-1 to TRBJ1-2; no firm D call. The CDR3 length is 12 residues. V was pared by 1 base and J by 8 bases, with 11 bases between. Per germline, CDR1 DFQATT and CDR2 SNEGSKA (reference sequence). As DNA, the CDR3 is TGCAGTGCTAGAGCCCAGCTGGAGGGCTACACCTTC. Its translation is CSARAQLEGYTF.

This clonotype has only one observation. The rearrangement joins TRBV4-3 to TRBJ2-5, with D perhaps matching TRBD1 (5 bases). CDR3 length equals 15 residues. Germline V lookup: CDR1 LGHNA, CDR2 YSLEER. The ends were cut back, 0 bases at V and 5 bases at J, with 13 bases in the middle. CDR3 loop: CASSQDTGRSETQYF. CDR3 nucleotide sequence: TGCGCCAGCAGCCAAGATACAGGTCGTAGCGAGACCCAGTACTTC.

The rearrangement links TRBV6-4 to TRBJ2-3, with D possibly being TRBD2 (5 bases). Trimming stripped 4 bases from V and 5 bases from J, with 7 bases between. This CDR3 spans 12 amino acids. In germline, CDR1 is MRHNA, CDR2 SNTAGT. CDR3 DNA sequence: TGTGCCAGCAGTGGAGAGGGAGATACGCAGTATTTT. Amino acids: CASSGEGDTQYF.

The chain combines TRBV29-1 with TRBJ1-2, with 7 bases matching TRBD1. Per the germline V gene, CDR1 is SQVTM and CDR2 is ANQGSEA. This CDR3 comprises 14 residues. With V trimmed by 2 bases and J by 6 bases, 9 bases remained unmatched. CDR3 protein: CSVEPGTALNGYTF. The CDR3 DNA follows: TGCAGCGTTGAACCGGGGACAGCCCTCAATGGCTACACCTTC.

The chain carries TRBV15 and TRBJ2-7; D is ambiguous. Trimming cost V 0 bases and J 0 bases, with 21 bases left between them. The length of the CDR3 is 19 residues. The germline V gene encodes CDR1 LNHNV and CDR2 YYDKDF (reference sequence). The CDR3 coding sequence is TGTGCCACCAGCAGAGATCTAGGCAGCCTAACCCGACACTCCTACGAGCAGTACTTC. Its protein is CATSRDLGSLTRHSYEQYF.